The 21 T cell receptor beta chains presented below share a single source sample, sequenced in a study of blood T cells in healthy people across ages. Then a second PCR, running about 6 to 12 cycles, was carried out with a sample-barcoded 5' primer and a J-beta primer mix. One entry per CDR3 protein results from TCRdb running MiXCR on the 5' RACE reads. The data show 720,000 or so distinct CDR3 sequences, around 41% seen once. Source material: blood. The receptors shown here come from a man at least 80 years old in good health.

The chain joins TRBV27 to TRBJ2-7, with unresolved D. There are 15 residues in the CDR3. V lost 2 bases and J 0 bases, leaving 11 bases between the germline ends. CDR1 is MNHEY and CDR2 is SMNVEV in the germline V gene (reference sequence). The CDR3 DNA is TGTGCCAGCAGTTTAGATGAGAGGAGCTCCTACGAGCAGTACTTC. This translates into CASSLDERSSYEQYF.

This clonotype was picked up a small number of times. The rearrangement uses TRBV7-2 and TRBJ2-7, with TRBD2 matching over 7 bases. The V gene's germline CDR1 is SGHTA and CDR2 FQGNSA. Trimming took 0 bases from V and 1 from J; bases not matched to a gene: 3. This CDR3 comprises 15 residues. The CDR3 here is CASSLARTSSYEQYF. The CDR3 coding sequence is TGTGCCAGCAGCTTAGCGCGGACTAGTTCCTACGAGCAGTACTTC.

This chain uses TRBV5-1 with TRBJ2-7; D call uncertain. With the DNA end fitting TRBJ2-4 better, the J assignment may be wrong. Germline CDR1 SGHRS, CDR2 YFSETQ. The CDR3 covers 15 residues. CDR3 nucleotide sequence: TGCGCCAGCAGCTTGGCCTCGGCCAGAAAAAACATTCAGTACTTC. Amino acids: CASSLASARKNIQYF.

This clonotype has more than one count but fewer than ten. The chain couples TRBV5-5 to TRBJ2-1; the match to TRBD1 covers 8 bases. V lost 4 bases, J lost 7 bases, and 10 bases stayed unmatched. This CDR3 region has 15 residues. Germline values: CDR1 SGHKS, CDR2 YYEKEE (reference sequence). CDR3 amino acids: CASSLYPTGDNEQFF. The DNA of the CDR3 is TGTGCCAGCAGCCTTTACCCGACAGGGGATAATGAGCAGTTCTTC.

V and J are TRBV5-1 and TRBJ1-1; the D is unclear. Trimming took 6 bases from V and 0 from J, leaving 9 bases between them. Germline CDR1 SGHRS, CDR2 YFSETQ. This CDR3 has 13 amino acids. The CDR3 DNA is TGCGCCAGCACTAGCGATATGAACACTGAAGCTTTCTTT. Residues: CASTSDMNTEAFF.

This clonotype was recorded at least ten times. This chain uses TRBV5-1 with TRBJ2-7; the match to TRBD1 covers 7 bases. The CDR3 is 14 residues long. Germline V lookup: CDR1 SGHRS, CDR2 YFSETQ. Unmatched junction bases numbered 6, after V lost 4 bases and J lost 2 bases. The CDR3 region has the DNA TGCGCCAGCAGCACGGGACAGCCGCCCTACGAGCAGTACTTC. This translates into CASSTGQPPYEQYF.

The J gene is TRBJ2-1, the V gene TRBV9; 7 nucleotides agree with TRBD1. V was pared by 0 bases and J by 3 bases, with 0 bases of the junction left unmatched. CDR3 length: 14 residues. Germline loops: CDR1 SGDLS, CDR2 YYNGEE. The CDR3 coding sequence is TGTGCCAGCAGCGTAGGGGACAGCTACAATGAGCAGTTCTTC. Protein product: CASSVGDSYNEQFF.

The gene calls are TRBV11-1 and TRBJ2-3; 12 bases agree with TRBD1. The CDR3 extends over 16 amino acids. CDR1 SGHAT and CDR2 FQDESV come from the germline V gene (reference sequence). V lost 4 bases to trimming and J lost 5 bases; unmatched junction nucleotides: 7. CDR3 sequence reads: CASSSRDRGLRDTQYF. CDR3 coding DNA: TGTGCCAGCAGCTCCCGGGACAGGGGGCTTAGAGATACGCAGTATTTT.

This clonotype came up once. J is TRBJ2-3 and V is TRBV11-2; TRBD2 matches 7 bases. The length of the CDR3 is 16 residues. Germline trimming cut 1 base from V and 6 bases from J; bases unmatched to any gene: 10. Germline V gives CDR1 SGHAT, CDR2 FQNNGV. The CDR3 region is CASSLGASGHWDTQYF. In nucleotides, the CDR3 is TGTGCCAGCAGCTTAGGGGCTAGCGGCCATTGGGATACGCAGTATTTT. The full variable domain, its missing parts supplied by reference TRBV11-2 and TRBJ2-3, is EAGVAQSPRYKIIEKRQSVAFWCNPISGHATLYWYQQILGQGPKLLIQFQNNGVVDDSQLPKDRFSAERLKGVDSTLKIQPAKLEDSAVYLCASSLGASGHWDTQYFGPGTRLTVL.

Here the CDR3 reads CASAEPLGEQYF. The CDR3 nucleotides are TGTGCCAGCGCAGAACCCTTGGGCGAGCAGTACTTC. This chain joins TRBV18 and TRBJ2-7; D gene unclear. Per germline, CDR1 KGHSH and CDR2 LQKENI. Trimming removed 8 bases at V and 6 bases at J, with 14 bases between. CDR3 length equals 12 residues.

The chain recombines TRBV10-3 with TRBJ2-1; 9 bases fit TRBD2. V trimming: 6 bases; J trimming: 7 bases; junction bases outside the gene matches: 7. CDR3 length: 14 amino acids. Germline CDR1 reads ENHRY; CDR2 reads SYGVKD. The CDR3 DNA follows: TGTGCCATCAGAGATAGCGGGGGTCAGAATGAGCAGTTCTTC. Translating it yields CAIRDSGGQNEQFF.

This clonotype was observed a handful of times. This chain uses TRBV9 with TRBJ2-4; 9 bases match TRBD2. This CDR3 has 17 amino acids. The V segment lost 0 bases and the J segment 13 bases; nucleotides outside the gene matches: 17. The germline V gene encodes CDR1 SGDLS and CDR2 YYNGEE. CDR3 in DNA: TGTGCCAGCAGCGTAGCTCCAGAGACTAGCGGTTACAATGAGCAGTACTTC. The encoded protein is CASSVAPETSGYNEQYF.

V gene TRBV12-3 or TRBV12-4 combines with J gene TRBJ2-1; 11 bases map to TRBD2. The V gene end was trimmed by 0 bases and the J gene end by 4 bases; junction bases not matched to a gene: 5. CDR3 size: 17 residues. The CDR3 region is CASSLAVGTSGYNEQFF. The CDR3, as DNA: TGTGCCAGCAGTTTAGCGGTTGGGACTAGCGGATACAATGAGCAGTTCTTC.

This clonotype has at least ten counts. The chain recombines TRBV20-1 with TRBJ1-5, with D unclear. Trimming took 0 bases from V and 2 from J, leaving 8 bases between them. This CDR3 has 14 amino acids. Looked up from germline, CDR1 is DFQATT and CDR2 is SNEGSKA (reference sequence). The CDR3 DNA reads as TGCAGTGCTAGAGATCGTGGGGGCAATCAGCCCCAGCATTTT. Translation: CSARDRGGNQPQHF.

The V call is TRBV29-1, the J call TRBJ2-4; 8 bases line up with TRBD1. Germline V lookup: CDR1 SQVTM, CDR2 ANQGSEA. Trimming at V came to 5 bases and at J to 13 bases, leaving 16 bases not matched to a gene. The CDR3 covers 14 residues. CDR3 region: CSVLRDRRSGEQYF. CDR3 nucleotides: TGCAGCGTTCTCCGGGACAGGAGGTCGGGGGAGCAGTACTTC.

V and J are TRBV7-8 and TRBJ2-1; TRBD2 agrees at 7 bases. Germline V lookup: CDR1 SGHVS, CDR2 FQNEAQ. The CDR3 sequence is 15 residues long. V lost 7 bases and J lost 6; bases outside the gene matches: 12. The DNA of the CDR3 is TGTGCCAGCATCCCCCGGACGGGAGGAGGCAATGAGCAGTTCTTC. It codes for CASIPRTGGGNEQFF.

This sequence joins TRBV4-2 and TRBJ2-5; perhaps TRBD2 as D (7 bases). The V end lost 1 base, the J end lost 11 bases, and 17 bases lay between the germline ends. The CDR3 has 14 amino acids. Germline CDR1 reads LGHNA; CDR2 reads YNFKEQ. CDR3 sequence (DNA): TGTGCCAGCAGCCAAGGCCAGGGGCTGCGGGAGCAGTACTTC. Translated, it gives CASSQGQGLREQYF.

The CDR3 region is CASSFDPGGEKLFF. CDR3 nucleotides: TGTGCCAGCAGCTTTGACCCGGGCGGTGAAAAACTGTTTTTT. V usage is TRBV11-2 and J usage is TRBJ1-4; D gene uncertain. The CDR3 is 14 residues long. Trimming pared 3 bases from V and 7 bases from J, leaving 12 bases between. Germline lookup yields CDR1 SGHAT and CDR2 FQNNGV.

This clonotype came up a few times. This chain links TRBV28 with TRBJ1-2; TRBD1 might be the D (5 bases). Trimming pared 8 bases from V and 5 bases from J, leaving 18 bases between. CDR1 is MDHEN, CDR2 SYDVKM, per germline. There are 14 residues in the CDR3. The CDR3 here is CASSTGGRPYGYTF. The CDR3 DNA follows: TGTGCCAGCTCAACTGGGGGACGTCCTTATGGCTACACCTTC.

The chain carries TRBV30 and TRBJ2-3, with D unclear. Germline CDR1 reads GTSNPN; CDR2 reads SVGIG (reference sequence). The length of the CDR3 is 13 residues. Trimming left V 0 bases short and J 10 bases short, with 14 bases between. The CDR3 region is CAWSVQKGMAQYF. CDR3 bases: TGTGCCTGGAGTGTACAAAAGGGTATGGCGCAGTATTTT.

The V gene is TRBV20-1, the J gene TRBJ2-5; D is uncertain. CDR3 length: 12 residues. The V end was cut by 1 base, the J end by 5 bases, with 8 bases between. Germline lookup yields CDR1 DFQATT and CDR2 SNEGSKA (reference sequence). CDR3 sequence reads: CSARVRGETQYF. CDR3 nucleotide sequence: TGCAGTGCTAGAGTACGCGGTGAGACCCAGTACTTC.